These 15 T cell receptor beta chains came from one sample sequenced in a study of radiotherapy plus CTLA-4 blockade in lung cancer. Measured with immunoSEQ multiplex PCR; TCRdb has only the in-frame clones, and not every one. The sample holds around 32,000 clones, more than 80% seen once. The sequences come from peripheral blood, collected from a patient treated with radiotherapy plus ipilimumab. The receptor source for this set is a human donor with non-small cell lung cancer that progressed on radiotherapy plus ipilimumab.

The V and J genes are TRBV4-1 and TRBJ2-1; 9 bases agree with TRBD1. CDR1 MGHRA and CDR2 YSYEKL come from the germline V gene. The trim removed 2 bases at V and 9 bases at J, leaving 11 bases unmatched. The CDR3 totals 16 residues. The chain's CDR3 is CASSQQTGQGLGEQFF. In DNA, the CDR3 is TGCGCCAGCAGCCAACAGACGGGACAGGGCTTAGGTGAGCAGTTCTTC.

This rearrangement joins TRBV7-9 to TRBJ1-1; 9 positions match TRBD1. Losses at the gene ends were 4 bases for V and 3 bases for J; bases not matched to a gene: 3. The length of the CDR3 is 14 residues. Germline loops: CDR1 SEHNR, CDR2 FQNEAQ (reference sequence). CDR3 DNA sequence: TGTGCCAGCAGCTCTAGGACAGGGGACACTGAAGCTTTCTTT. This codes for CASSSRTGDTEAFF.

This clone was seen a handful of times. V usage is TRBV29-1 and J usage is TRBJ1-1; perhaps TRBD1 as D (6 bases). The length of the CDR3 is 14 residues. Trimming cost V 6 bases and J 4 bases, with 18 bases left between them. Germline V lookup: CDR1 SQVTM, CDR2 ANQGSEA. In DNA form, the CDR3 reads TGCAGCGTCCAGAGGGGGGGGCCGGGCACTGAAGCTTTCTTT. It translates to CSVQRGGPGTEAFF.

The gene calls are TRBV19 and TRBJ2-7, with a weak D call TRBD1 (5 bases). This CDR3 comprises 13 residues. Per germline, CDR1 LNHDA and CDR2 SQIVND (reference sequence). Trimming shortened V by 5 bases and J by 2 bases, and 10 bases separated the two germline ends. CDR3 nucleotide sequence: TGTGCCAGTAGTCCGACAGCGACCTACGAGCAGTACTTC. This codes for CASSPTATYEQYF.

This clone was observed a single time. This chain joins TRBV6-6 and TRBJ2-5, with 7 bases that match TRBD2. CDR1 is MNHNY and CDR2 is SVGAGI in the germline V gene (reference sequence). V was clipped by 0 bases and J by 5 bases; unmatched bases: 3. This CDR3 region has 14 residues. CDR3 region: CASSYSWGGETQYF. The CDR3 nucleotides are TGTGCCAGCAGTTACTCTTGGGGAGGGGAGACCCAGTACTTC.

The V gene is TRBV9, the J gene TRBJ1-3, with 8 bases that match TRBD1. CDR3 length equals 17 residues. Germline V gene sequence: CDR1 SGDLS, CDR2 YYNGEE. With 0 bases clipped from V and 0 bases from J, the junction kept 5 bases outside the gene matches. The CDR3 protein is CASSVAAQGASGNTIYF. The DNA of the CDR3 is TGTGCCAGCAGCGTAGCGGCCCAGGGGGCCTCTGGAAACACCATATATTTT. Based on the CDR3 plus reference TRBV9 and TRBJ1-3, the full variable domain is DSGVTQTPKHLITATGQRVTLRCSPRSGDLSVYWYQQSLDQGLQFLIQYYNGEERAKGNILERFSAQQFPDLHSELNLSSLELGDSALYFCASSVAAQGASGNTIYFGEGSWLTVV.

This chain joins TRBV7-8 and TRBJ2-3, with TRBD1 as a possible D gene (6 bases). This CDR3 is built from 15 residues. V dropped 1 base and J dropped 3 bases, with 11 bases sitting between them. Germline V gives CDR1 SGHVS, CDR2 FQNEAQ. CDR3: CASSLGGQPTDTQYF. In nucleotides, the CDR3 is TGTGCCAGCAGCTTAGGAGGACAGCCAACAGATACGCAGTATTTT. Drawing the rest from reference TRBV7-8 and TRBJ2-3, the complete variable domain is GAGVSQSPRYKVAKRGQDVALRCDPISGHVSLFWYQQALGQGPEFLTYFQNEAQLDKSGLPSDRFFAERPEGSVSTLKIQRTQQEDSAVYLCASSLGGQPTDTQYFGPGTRLTVL.

This clone came up a few times. The chain uses TRBV6-1 and TRBJ1-1, with 8 bases lining up with TRBD1. V shed 8 bases and J 0 bases; nucleotides not matched to a gene: 5. CDR1 MNHNS and CDR2 SASEGT come from the germline V gene. This CDR3 region has 14 residues. The CDR3: CASGRDRMNTEAFF. CDR3 bases: TGTGCCAGCGGTAGGGACAGGATGAACACTGAAGCTTTCTTT.

The V call is TRBV4-2, the J call TRBJ2-1, with TRBD1 matching 9 bases. The trim removed 4 bases at V and 4 bases at J, leaving 5 bases unmatched. The CDR3 loop spans 15 amino acids. Germline-derived CDR1 and CDR2 are LGHNA and YNFKEQ. The CDR3 coding sequence is TGTGCCAGCAGCCCCCGGGACAGGGATTACAATGAGCAGTTCTTC. It translates to CASSPRDRDYNEQFF.

V is TRBV2 and J is TRBJ2-1; a possible D gene is TRBD1 (5 bases). The CDR3 runs 11 residues. V was cut by 3 bases and J by 10 bases, with 7 bases left in between. CDR1 and CDR2 (germline): SNHLY, FYNNEI. This chain's CDR3 is CASSEDTEQFF. The CDR3 DNA is TGTGCCAGCAGTGAGGACACCGAGCAGTTCTTC.

This chain joins TRBV10-3 and TRBJ1-6; 7 bases are shared with TRBD1. Germline-derived CDR1 and CDR2 are ENHRY and SYGVKD. Trimming removed 7 bases from V and 10 bases from J; junction bases left unmatched: 10. This CDR3 has 14 amino acids. Here the CDR3 reads CAITPDRARSPLHF. CDR3 DNA: TGTGCCATCACCCCCGACAGGGCACGGTCACCCCTCCACTTT.

The V call is TRBV5-1, the J call TRBJ1-5; 11 positions agree with TRBD1. Germline CDR1 reads SGHRS; CDR2 reads YFSETQ. This CDR3 contains 15 residues. The ends lost 4 bases at V and 3 bases at J; junction bases unmatched: 3. The CDR3, as DNA: TGCGCCAGCAGCGAGGACAGGGGGCACAATCAGCCCCAGCATTTT. Translated: CASSEDRGHNQPQHF. Combining the CDR3 with reference TRBV5-1 and TRBJ1-5 gives the whole variable domain KAGVTQTPRYLIKTRGQQVTLSCSPISGHRSVSWYQQTPGQGLQFLFEYFSETQRNKGNFPGRFSGRQFSNSRSEMNVSTLELGDSALYLCASSEDRGHNQPQHFGDGTRLSIL.

The chain combines TRBV4-1 with TRBJ1-6, with 9 bases identical to TRBD1. J was trimmed by 6 bases and V by 0 bases; bases with no gene match: 6. Germline V gene data show CDR1 as MGHRA and CDR2 as YSYEKL. The CDR3 length is 17 residues. The CDR3 loop reads CASSQDQDRGGNSPLHF. For the CDR3, the DNA is TGCGCCAGCAGCCAAGATCAGGACAGGGGAGGTAATTCACCCCTCCACTTT.

This clone was observed a few times. V is TRBV10-3 and J is TRBJ1-3; possibly TRBD1 for D (5 bases). This CDR3 is built from 14 residues. V gave up 6 bases and J gave up 1 base, with 10 bases separating them. Germline lookup yields CDR1 ENHRY and CDR2 SYGVKD. For the CDR3, the DNA is TGTGCCATCAGACCCGACAGTTCTGGAAACACCATATATTTT. Protein: CAIRPDSSGNTIYF.

J is TRBJ2-3 and V is TRBV5-1; 7 nucleotides line up with TRBD1. The junction had 2 bases not matched to a gene; V was cut back by 0 bases and J by 1 base. There are 15 residues in the CDR3. CDR1 is SGHRS, CDR2 YFSETQ, per germline. CDR3 residues: CASSLGTGRTDTQYF. As DNA, the CDR3 is TGCGCCAGCAGCTTGGGGACAGGCCGCACAGATACGCAGTATTTT.